These 27 T cell receptor beta chains originate from one sample sequenced in a study of blood T cell repertoires in COVID-19. TCRdb's table, derived via immunoSEQ multiplex PCR, lists solely in-frame clones and lacks some. Here the sample spans about 300,000 clones, 86% being singletons. Sequences were obtained from PBMCs or T cells enriched from blood (not recorded which). These receptors were taken from a man aged 30 to 45 who had recovered from COVID-19.

This chain joins TRBV13 and TRBJ2-7; 7 bases are a match to TRBD2. This CDR3 region has 16 residues. The germline V gene has CDR1 PRHDT and CDR2 FYEKMQ (reference sequence). V lost 1 base, J lost 2 bases, and 8 bases stayed unmatched. The CDR3 spells CASSLVASGGAYEQYF. As DNA, the CDR3 is TGTGCCAGCAGCTTAGTGGCTAGCGGAGGAGCCTACGAGCAGTACTTC. The full variable domain, in which reference TRBV13 and TRBJ2-7 provide the parts outside the CDR3, is AAGVIQSPRHLIKEKRETATLKCYPIPRHDTVYWYQQGPGQDPQFLISFYEKMQSDKGSIPDRFSAQQFSDYHSELNMSSLELGDSALYFCASSLVASGGAYEQYFGPGTRLTVT.

The chain uses TRBV11-2 and TRBJ1-4; D is possibly TRBD1 (6 bases). The length of the CDR3 is 14 residues. Germline loops: CDR1 SGHAT, CDR2 FQNNGV. V was clipped by 5 bases and J by 4 bases, with 11 bases between them. As DNA, the CDR3 is TGTGCCAGCAGCCCGGGACACAGTAATGAAAAACTGTTTTTT. This codes for CASSPGHSNEKLFF.

The chain is built from TRBV24-1 and TRBJ2-1, with 10 nucleotides matching TRBD2. Trimming at V came to 4 bases and at J to 7 bases, leaving 6 bases not matched to a gene. CDR3 length: 15 residues. CDR1 is KGHDR, CDR2 SFDVKD, per germline. Here the CDR3 DNA reads TGTGCCACCAGTGACGTGGGACTAGCGAAAAATGAGCAGTTCTTC. Its translation: CATSDVGLAKNEQFF.

V gene TRBV5-1 combines with J gene TRBJ2-7, with D tentatively TRBD2 (5 bases). Trimming shortened V by 2 bases and J by 6 bases, and 15 bases separated the two germline ends. The CDR3 extends over 14 amino acids. Germline lookup yields CDR1 SGHRS and CDR2 YFSETQ. CDR3 in DNA: TGCGCCAGCAGCTTACTAGTCGAATCGGGCGAGCAGTACTTC. Translated: CASSLLVESGEQYF.

This chain links TRBV25-1 with TRBJ2-7; D is perhaps TRBD2 (6 bases). V was cut by 8 bases and J by 4 bases, with 12 bases left in between. CDR3 length: 12 residues. Germline values: CDR1 MGHDK, CDR2 SYGVNS. The CDR3 DNA follows: TGTGCCAGCGGCCGGGACTTATACGAGCAGTACTTC. Translating gives CASGRDLYEQYF.

The V gene is TRBV5-7, the J gene TRBJ1-6; no definite D call. TRBV5-7 is assigned to the ORF class and has an uncertain function. The CDR3 has 17 amino acids. Trimming pared 0 bases from V and 9 bases from J, leaving 19 bases between. CDR3 sequence reads: CASSLEDGRGGVSPLHF. DNA for the CDR3: TGTGCCAGCAGCTTGGAGGACGGCAGAGGAGGTGTTTCACCCCTCCACTTT.

The rearrangement links TRBV6-5 to TRBJ1-3, with a tentative D call TRBD1 (6 bases). Germline V lookup: CDR1 MNHEY, CDR2 SVGAGI. This CDR3 contains 14 residues. Trimming took 6 bases from V and 3 from J, leaving 12 bases between them. In nucleotides, the CDR3 is TGTGCCAGCAGACAAATAGGGGGTGGAAACACCATATATTTT. Translation: CASRQIGGGNTIYF.

This clone was seen only a few times. The sample contains more than one DNA sequence encoding this CDR3. The V gene is TRBV19, the J gene TRBJ1-5; a possible D gene is TRBD1 (5 bases). The germline V and J ends were trimmed by 3 bases and 4 bases, with 13 bases remaining between them. The germline gives CDR1 LNHDA, CDR2 SQIVND (reference sequence). The CDR3 covers 15 residues. As DNA, the CDR3 is TGTGCCAGTAGTATGAATAGGGACTCGAATCAGCCCCAGCATTTT. Translated, it gives CASSMNRDSNQPQHF.

V usage is TRBV2 and J usage is TRBJ1-2, with D possibly being TRBD1 (5 bases). The V end lost 7 bases, the J end lost 7 bases, and 19 bases lay between the germline ends. CDR1 and CDR2 (germline): SNHLY, FYNNEI. CDR3 size: 14 residues. The CDR3 protein is CASTPSRVRSGYTF. The CDR3 bases are TGTGCCAGCACCCCCTCCAGGGTAAGGTCTGGCTACACCTTC.

V gene TRBV12-3 or TRBV12-4 combines with J gene TRBJ2-7; D is unclear. The CDR3 covers 13 residues. Trimming cost V 3 bases and J 2 bases, with 8 bases left between them. DNA for the CDR3: TGTGCCAGCAGTTTGAGGCTACCCTACGAGCAGTACTTC. It yields the protein CASSLRLPYEQYF.

The V and J genes are TRBV2 and TRBJ2-7; the match to TRBD2 covers 13 bases. The CDR3 loop spans 12 amino acids. The V gene's germline CDR1 is SNHLY and CDR2 FYNNEI. The CDR3 DNA is TGTGCAACTAGCGGGAGGGGTTACGAGCAGTACTTC. It specifies CATSGRGYEQYF.

The chain recombines TRBV4-1 with TRBJ1-4; no reliable D call. The V end was cut by 3 bases, the J end by 0 bases, with 11 bases between. Per germline, CDR1 MGHRA and CDR2 YSYEKL. This CDR3 is built from 16 residues. CDR3 in DNA: TGCGCCAGCAGCCAGAGTACAGACGCAACTAATGAAAAACTGTTTTTT. Translated: CASSQSTDATNEKLFF.

The chain couples TRBV11-2 to TRBJ2-7; the D gene is possibly TRBD2 (6 bases). Germline CDR1 SGHAT, CDR2 FQNNGV. Trimming left V 4 bases short and J 4 bases short, with 8 bases between. The CDR3 is 12 amino acids. The CDR3 DNA reads TGTGCCAGCAGCTGGGGGACTTACGAGCAGTACTTC. Its translation: CASSWGTYEQYF.

This chain joins TRBV6-5 and TRBJ2-1, with TRBD2 matching 7 bases. Trimming at V came to 6 bases and at J to 15 bases, leaving 8 bases not matched to a gene. Per germline, CDR1 MNHEY and CDR2 SVGAGI. The CDR3 runs to 11 residues. Here the CDR3 reads CASSQGAGLFF. The CDR3 DNA sequence: TGTGCCAGCAGCCAGGGAGCGGGACTGTTCTTC.

This chain connects TRBV18 to TRBJ1-3; 10 nucleotides line up with TRBD1. J gave up 5 bases and V 3 bases, and 4 bases lay outside the gene matches. Germline V gene sequence: CDR1 KGHSH, CDR2 LQKENI. The CDR3 contains 15 residues. The CDR3 DNA reads TGTGCCAGCTCACCGGGACAGGGGTTCAGAAACACCATATATTTT. Its protein is CASSPGQGFRNTIYF.

The rearrangement links TRBV20-1 to TRBJ2-3; D not certain. CDR3 length: 15 amino acids. V shed 3 bases and J shed 0 bases, with 13 bases lying between them. The germline CDR1 and CDR2 sequences are DFQATT and SNEGSKA (reference sequence). The CDR3 DNA reads as TGCAGTGCTAGTGTGCGGAGCACTAGCACAGATACGCAGTATTTT. The encoded protein is CSASVRSTSTDTQYF.

This rearrangement joins TRBV18 to TRBJ1-1; D is uncertain. The CDR3 contains 13 residues. V was cut by 1 base and J by 1 base, with 4 bases left in between. From germline, CDR1 is KGHSH and CDR2 LQKENI. This CDR3 is CASSPRANTEAFF. The CDR3 DNA is TGTGCCAGCTCACCACGAGCGAACACTGAAGCTTTCTTT.

V usage is TRBV2 and J usage is TRBJ2-5; 8 bases line up with TRBD1. Germline trimming cut 6 bases from V and 5 bases from J; bases unmatched to any gene: 5. The CDR3 is 13 amino acids. Germline CDR1 SNHLY, CDR2 FYNNEI. CDR3 nucleotide sequence: TGTGCCAGCAGAAAAGACAGGGGCGAGACCCAGTACTTC. It specifies CASRKDRGETQYF.

The rearrangement joins TRBV24-1 to TRBJ2-2, with a possible D match to TRBD1 (6 bases). Germline V lookup: CDR1 KGHDR, CDR2 SFDVKD. The CDR3 length is 18 residues. V lost 4 bases to trimming and J lost 3 bases, with 20 bases between them. The CDR3 nucleotides are TGTGCCACCAGTGACTACCCGGGACAAGGGATGTACACCGGGGAGCTGTTTTTT. Translating gives CATSDYPGQGMYTGELFF.

Of note for this clone: This CDR3 is also generated by other DNA sequences in the sample. The V call is TRBV5-6, the J call TRBJ1-1; D is uncertain. V lost 0 bases to trimming and J lost 5 bases, with 8 bases between them. The CDR3 is made up of 13 amino acids. Germline CDR1 is SGHDT and CDR2 is YYEEEE. CDR3 residues: CASSLVAGTEAFF. CDR3 nucleotides: TGTGCCAGCAGCTTGGTTGCGGGGACTGAAGCTTTCTTT. Together with reference TRBV5-6 and TRBJ1-1, the CDR3 gives the full variable domain: DAGVTQSPTHLIKTRGQQVTLRCSPKSGHDTVSWYQQALGQGPQFIFQYYEEEERQRGNFPDRFSGHQFPNYSSELNVNALLLGDSALYLCASSLVAGTEAFFGQGTRLTVV.

This chain uses TRBV27 with TRBJ2-7; TRBD2 aligns across 8 bases. The CDR3 is 15 residues long. After removal of 6 bases from V and 4 bases from J, the junction contained 11 bases not matched to a gene. From germline, CDR1 is MNHEY and CDR2 SMNVEV (reference sequence). DNA for the CDR3: TGTGCCAGCAGGAGAGAGGGGACTAGTGCTTACGAGCAGTACTTC. Amino acids: CASRREGTSAYEQYF.

This rearrangement joins TRBV7-6 to TRBJ2-7, with D possibly being TRBD2 (6 bases). Germline CDR1 reads SGHVS; CDR2 reads FNYEAQ. The CDR3 totals 17 residues. V lost 4 bases to trimming and J lost 2 bases, with 21 bases between them. CDR3 loop: CASSSLYPGELAYEQYF. The CDR3 DNA reads TGTGCCAGCAGCTCGCTCTATCCGGGGGAGTTAGCCTACGAGCAGTACTTC.

The V and J genes are TRBV2 and TRBJ2-2; TRBD2 matches at 9 bases. Germline CDR1 and CDR2: SNHLY and FYNNEI. Trimming at V came to 6 bases and at J to 8 bases, leaving 10 bases not matched to a gene. CDR3 size: 15 residues. Written as DNA, the CDR3 is TGTGCCAGCAGCTCGTCCGCTAGCGGGGTTGGGGAGCTGTTTTTT. Protein sequence: CASSSSASGVGELFF.

This rearrangement joins TRBV5-4 to TRBJ1-2; D gene uncertain. Trimming took off 3 bases at V and 0 bases at J, with 6 bases between the two ends. There are 13 residues in the CDR3. Per germline, CDR1 SGHNT and CDR2 YYREEE (reference sequence). The CDR3 spells CASSSSPNYGYTF. The CDR3 DNA is TGTGCCAGCAGCTCCTCTCCTAACTATGGCTACACCTTC.

Only one count was recorded for this clone. This sequence joins TRBV29-1 and TRBJ2-2; tentatively, D is TRBD1 (5 bases). The CDR3 length is 13 residues. V gave up 4 bases and J gave up 7 bases, with 13 bases separating them. CDR1 SQVTM and CDR2 ANQGSEA come from the germline V gene. The CDR3 coding sequence is TGCAGCGTTGTGGTCAGGGATAACGGGGAGCTGTTTTTT. It encodes CSVVVRDNGELFF.

The J gene is TRBJ1-6, the V gene TRBV9, with unresolved D. The germline V and J ends were trimmed by 0 bases and 3 bases, with 7 bases remaining between them. This CDR3 has 15 amino acids. Germline CDR1 and CDR2: SGDLS and YYNGEE. CDR3 DNA: TGTGCCAGCAGCGTAGGCAGTGGCTATAATTCACCCCTCCACTTT. It encodes CASSVGSGYNSPLHF.

J is TRBJ1-2 and V is TRBV19; D gene unclear. The V end lost 3 bases, the J end lost 4 bases, and 18 bases lay between the germline ends. The CDR3 contains 16 residues. From germline, CDR1 is LNHDA and CDR2 SQIVND (reference sequence). CDR3 in DNA: TGTGCCAGTAGTATTCGGGCAACAGACTACCTCTATGGCTACACCTTC. Protein: CASSIRATDYLYGYTF.